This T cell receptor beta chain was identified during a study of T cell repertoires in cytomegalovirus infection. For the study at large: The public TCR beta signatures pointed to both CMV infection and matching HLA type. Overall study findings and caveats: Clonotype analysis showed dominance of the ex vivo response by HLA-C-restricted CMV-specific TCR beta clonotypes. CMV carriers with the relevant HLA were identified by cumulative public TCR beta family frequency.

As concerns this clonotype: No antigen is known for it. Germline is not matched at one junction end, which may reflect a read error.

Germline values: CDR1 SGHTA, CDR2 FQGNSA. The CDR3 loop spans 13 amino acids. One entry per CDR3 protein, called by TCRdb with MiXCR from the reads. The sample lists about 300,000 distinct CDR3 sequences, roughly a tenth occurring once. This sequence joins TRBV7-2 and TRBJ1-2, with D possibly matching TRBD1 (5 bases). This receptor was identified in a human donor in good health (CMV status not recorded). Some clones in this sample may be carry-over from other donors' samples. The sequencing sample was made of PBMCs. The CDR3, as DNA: TGTGCCAGCAGCCTCGGGGGGACTCATGGCTACAACTTC. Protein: CASSLGGTHGYNF.